The 5 T cell receptor beta chains given below trace back to one sample, sequenced in a study of response to subunit inactivated influenza vaccine. Each CDR3 protein gets one entry after TCRdb re-called the RT-PCR reads with MiXCR. The sample holds about 190,000 distinct CDR3 sequences; approximately 15% are singletons and the top ten take under 30%. The specimen comprised CD8+ T cells sorted from PBMCs, sampled approximately 5 days after vaccination. These receptors came from a man aged 45-60 years who received an inactivated influenza vaccine.

This clonotype was seen only a few times. The CDR3 nucleotides read TGTGCCAGCGGCCGGACTAGCGGCACCTACGAGCAGTACTTC. Protein product: CASGRTSGTYEQYF. The gene calls are TRBV11-2 and TRBJ2-7; 10 bases are shared with TRBD2. The CDR3 is 14 residues long. V shed 8 bases, J shed 2 bases, and the junction held 6 bases outside the gene matches. CDR1 SGHAT and CDR2 FQNNGV come from the germline V gene.

The chain recombines TRBV5-1 with TRBJ2-5, with 11 positions matching TRBD1. CDR3 length: 15 amino acids. The germline gives CDR1 SGHRS, CDR2 YFSETQ. V shed 4 bases, J shed 4 bases, and the junction held 6 bases outside the gene matches. The CDR3 DNA follows: TGCGCCAGCAGCGGACAGGGGGCCTCCGGAGAGACCCAGTACTTC. Protein product: CASSGQGASGETQYF.

This clonotype has more than one count but fewer than ten. The V gene is TRBV5-1, the J gene TRBJ2-1; D is undetermined. The CDR3 length is 13 residues. Deletions cut 3 bases from V and 5 bases from J, with 9 bases between. CDR1 is SGHRS and CDR2 is YFSETQ in the germline V gene. The CDR3 DNA follows: TGCGCCAGCAGCTGGCGCCCACACAATGAGCAGTTCTTC. It is translated as CASSWRPHNEQFF.

The chain links TRBV11-2 to TRBJ2-1; weak D call: TRBD1 (6 bases). V lost 5 bases and J lost 6, with 20 bases in between. This CDR3 contains 16 residues. Looked up from germline, CDR1 is SGHAT and CDR2 is FQNNGV. In DNA form, the CDR3 reads TGTGCCAGCAGCCTAGGTGGGCCAGGGGTTGGCAATGAGCAGTTCTTC. Translation: CASSLGGPGVGNEQFF.

For the CDR3, the DNA is TGCAGTGCCCGGGACGGCTGGGGGTGGGAGACCCAGTACTTC. It is translated as CSARDGWGWETQYF. The chain is built from TRBV20-1 and TRBJ2-5; D possibly matches TRBD1 or TRBD2 (5 bases each). This CDR3 region has 14 residues. V lost 6 bases and J 5 bases, leaving 19 bases between the germline ends. Germline-derived CDR1 and CDR2 are DFQATT and SNEGSKA (reference sequence).